The 19 T cell receptor beta chains below were found in one sample sequenced in a study of shared clonotypes between healthy human individuals (dated by TCRdb to 2018 to 2020). Libraries were prepared through the immunoSEQ multiplex PCR assay. Sourced from immuneACCESS, this table was stored by TCRdb with only in-frame sequences that have V and J called. A share of the clones is absent; for the studies checked, an unresolved V gene accounts for under half, and the remainder has no known explanation. This sample holds millions of clones; more than 80% were observed only once. The top ten constitute 0.11% to 0.15% of the sample. The specimen was naive CD4+ T cells sorted from blood. The cell subset or site label of this sample denotes: CD45RA+ positively selected. The receptors here all came from a man in his late teens or twenties in good health.

The CDR3 DNA reads as TGTGCCAGCACAGGGGTTGGTGGCTACACCTTC. It yields the protein CASTGVGGYTF. The J gene is TRBJ1-2, the V gene TRBV28, with D possibly matching TRBD1 (6 bases). The V end was cut by 7 bases, the J end by 7 bases, with 10 bases between. The CDR3 is made up of 11 amino acids. Germline values: CDR1 MDHEN, CDR2 SYDVKM.

The chain joins TRBV5-1 to TRBJ2-1; possible D gene TRBD1, 6 bases. The CDR3 length is 16 residues. V was cut by 0 bases and J by 2 bases, with 12 bases left in between. From germline, CDR1 is SGHRS and CDR2 YFSETQ. CDR3 DNA sequence: TGCGCCAGCAGCTTGGGCCCGGACAGAGCCTACAATGAGCAGTTCTTC. It is translated as CASSLGPDRAYNEQFF.

This clone has a single count. DNA for the CDR3: TGTGCCAGCAGTGAAAGGGGCAGGGGATTCTCTGGAAACACCATATATTTT. Translated, it gives CASSERGRGFSGNTIYF. The gene calls are TRBV25-1 and TRBJ1-3, with D possibly matching TRBD1 (6 bases). Per the germline V gene, CDR1 is MGHDK and CDR2 is SYGVNS. This CDR3 spans 17 amino acids. Trimming cost V 2 bases and J 0 bases, with 14 bases left between them. The full variable domain, in which reference TRBV25-1 and TRBJ1-3 provide the parts outside the CDR3, is EADIYQTPRYLVIGTGKKITLECSQTMGHDKMYWYQQDPGMELHLIHYSYGVNSTEKGDLSSESTVSRIRTEHFPLTLESARPSHTSQYLCASSERGRGFSGNTIYFGEGSWLTVV.

CDR3 nucleotides: TGTGCCAGCAGCTTGGCAGGGATAAGCTCTGGGGCCAACGTCCTGACTTTC. It yields the protein CASSLAGISSGANVLTF. The genes are TRBV5-6 and TRBJ2-6, with D tentatively TRBD1 (5 bases). The germline gives CDR1 SGHDT, CDR2 YYEEEE. The CDR3 totals 17 residues. The V and J ends lost 0 bases and 0 bases respectively, with 10 bases between them.

This chain joins TRBV19 and TRBJ1-2; possible D gene TRBD1, 6 bases. In germline, CDR1 is LNHDA, CDR2 SQIVND (reference sequence). V lost 6 bases and J lost 4, with 15 bases in between. This CDR3 contains 14 residues. CDR3 coding DNA: TGTGCCAGTAGCAATAAGGGACAACGCTATGGCTACACCTTC. Translation: CASSNKGQRYGYTF.

In regard to this clone: A junction boundary mismatches the germline segment, possibly from a read error. This chain joins TRBV10-3 and TRBJ2-1; D may be TRBD1 (6 bases). The length of the CDR3 is 13 residues. Looked up from germline, CDR1 is ENHRY and CDR2 is SYGVKD. Here the CDR3 reads CAVRGDTYNEQFF. DNA for the CDR3: TGTGCCGTCAGGGGCGATACCTACAATGAGCAGTTCTTC.

The chain links TRBV11-3 to TRBJ2-3; D might be TRBD1 or TRBD2, each matching 5 bases. Trimming pared 5 bases from V and 3 bases from J, leaving 6 bases between. Germline V gene sequence: CDR1 SGHNT, CDR2 YENEEA. The CDR3 covers 12 residues. CDR3 residues: CASSGGTDTQYF. The CDR3 coding sequence is TGTGCCAGCAGCGGGGGAACAGATACGCAGTATTTT.

Of note for this clone: The sample holds other DNA sequences that translate to the same CDR3. The V gene is TRBV5-4, the J gene TRBJ1-1; D is ambiguous. V gave up 2 bases and J gave up 1 base, with 6 bases separating them. Germline V gene data show CDR1 as SGHNT and CDR2 as YYREEE (reference sequence). CDR3 length equals 13 residues. CDR3 residues: CASSLSRNTEAFF. The CDR3 DNA reads TGTGCCAGCAGCTTAAGTCGGAACACTGAAGCTTTCTTT.

This chain joins TRBV5-1 and TRBJ2-1; perhaps D is TRBD1 or TRBD2 (6 bases each). The germline V and J ends were trimmed by 2 bases and 6 bases, with 15 bases remaining between them. Germline-derived CDR1 and CDR2 are SGHRS and YFSETQ. The CDR3 covers 15 residues. In DNA form, the CDR3 reads TGCGCCAGCAGCTTTACAGGGACTCAGGGCAATGAGCAGTTCTTC. Amino acid sequence: CASSFTGTQGNEQFF.

The J gene is TRBJ2-1, the V gene TRBV6-5, with a weak D call TRBD1 (5 bases). The CDR3 has 14 residues. V was cut by 3 bases and J by 9 bases, with 15 bases left in between. Germline CDR1 reads MNHEY; CDR2 reads SVGAGI. The CDR3 DNA sequence: TGTGCCAGCAGTTATCAGGGTCGGCGTAGTGAGCAGTTCTTC. Amino acids: CASSYQGRRSEQFF.

V gene TRBV7-9 combines with J gene TRBJ1-3; TRBD1 is a possible D gene (6 bases). Germline V CDR1 and CDR2: SEHNR, FQNEAQ (reference sequence). The V end lost 3 bases, the J end lost 1 base, and 13 bases lay between the germline ends. The CDR3 sequence is 16 residues long. CDR3 region: CASSFSTGSSGNTIYF. The CDR3 DNA sequence: TGTGCCAGCAGCTTTTCCACAGGGAGTTCTGGAAACACCATATATTTT.

The chain is built from TRBV27 and TRBJ2-7; D is undetermined. This CDR3 is 15 amino acids long. V lost 1 base and J 3 bases, leaving 13 bases between the germline ends. CDR1 and CDR2 (germline): MNHEY, SMNVEV (reference sequence). CDR3 coding DNA: TGTGCCAGCAGTTTATTCAGCGCGACAAACTACGAGCAGTACTTC. Protein product: CASSLFSATNYEQYF.

CDR3 in amino acids: CASSGVLGETQYF. In nucleotides, the CDR3 is TGTGCCAGCAGCGGGGTGCTCGGGGAGACCCAGTACTTC. The chain uses TRBV5-4 and TRBJ2-5, with D unclear. The CDR3 has 13 amino acids. Trimming took 4 bases from V and 5 from J, leaving 12 bases between them. Germline loops: CDR1 SGHNT, CDR2 YYREEE (reference sequence).

V gene TRBV7-2 combines with J gene TRBJ2-6, with D perhaps matching TRBD1 (5 bases). This CDR3 has 18 residues. Trimming removed 0 bases at V and 0 bases at J, with 12 bases between. Germline-derived CDR1 and CDR2 are SGHTA and FQGNSA. This chain's CDR3 is CASSLASTASSGANVLTF. The CDR3 DNA is TGTGCCAGCAGCTTAGCCTCGACAGCGAGCTCTGGGGCCAACGTCCTGACTTTC.

The J gene is TRBJ2-2, the V gene TRBV30, with D tentatively TRBD1 or TRBD2 (5 bases each). From germline, CDR1 is GTSNPN and CDR2 SVGIG (reference sequence). V lost 0 bases and J lost 9, with 14 bases in between. This CDR3 has 14 amino acids. CDR3 coding DNA: TGTGCCTGGAGTGTAAACTATGAGGGGCGGGAGCTGTTTTTT. Encoded protein: CAWSVNYEGRELFF.

Worth noting for this clone: Different DNA sequences within this sample yield the same CDR3. The V call is TRBV30, the J call TRBJ1-2; D unclear. V was cut by 0 bases and J by 2 bases, with 7 bases left in between. The germline CDR1 and CDR2 sequences are GTSNPN and SVGIG (reference sequence). There are 13 residues in the CDR3. The CDR3 loop reads CAWSVSGNYGYTF. CDR3 sequence (DNA): TGTGCCTGGAGTGTAAGCGGGAACTATGGCTACACCTTC.

About this clone: Other DNA sequences from this sample encode an identical CDR3 as well. The rearrangement joins TRBV2 to TRBJ1-5; the match to TRBD1 covers 8 bases. The junction had 4 bases not matched to a gene; V was cut back by 5 bases and J by 4 bases. The CDR3 sequence is 14 residues long. CDR1 is SNHLY, CDR2 FYNNEI, per germline. CDR3 sequence: CASSFGQGNQPQHF. The CDR3 coding sequence is TGTGCCAGCAGTTTCGGACAGGGTAATCAGCCCCAGCATTTT.

The sample holds a few counts of this clone. The chain recombines TRBV7-9 with TRBJ1-5; D gene ambiguous. V lost 3 bases to trimming and J lost 2 bases, with 11 bases between them. The CDR3 loop spans 15 amino acids. The germline V gene has CDR1 SEHNR and CDR2 FQNEAQ (reference sequence). The CDR3 nucleotides read TGTGCCAGCAGCTTTGGAACATCGGGCAATCAGCCCCAGCATTTT. Amino acids: CASSFGTSGNQPQHF.

The rearrangement uses TRBV6-6 and TRBJ1-3; the D is unclear. V was shortened by 8 bases and J by 0 bases, with 11 bases between the two germline ends. This CDR3 is built from 14 residues. Germline CDR1 reads MNHNY; CDR2 reads SVGAGI (reference sequence). The CDR3 loop is CASAASSSGNTIYF. CDR3 nucleotides: TGTGCCAGCGCGGCGAGTTCCTCTGGAAACACCATATATTTT.